The entry below describes one T cell receptor (beta chain). Its cognate antigen is unknown. These data are taken from a study of Ad26.COV2.S vaccination and SARS-CoV-2 variants. As for the study in general: The study gave Ad26.COV2.S intramuscularly, once or twice 56 days apart.

Indicated treatment: around 19 received Ad26.COV2.S at low or high dose, single or two shots; roughly five received placebo; per-sample allocation not given. On day 63 after the first injection, vaccine and placebo recipients gave samples. Expression of Wuhan-strain SARS-CoV-2 spike came from the Ad26 vector that formed the vaccine. The study's findings and limits: Recipients of either vaccine or placebo displayed similar breadth of non-spike TCRs. Breadth and depth estimates from TCRs may understate total T cell responses.

Looked up from germline, CDR1 is SGHRS and CDR2 is YFSETQ. The CDR3 consists of 15 residues. The V end was cut by 3 bases, the J end by 0 bases, with 13 bases between. Generated by immunoSEQ multiplex PCR, the TCRdb table keeps only in-frame clones and is missing some. The sample lists more than 350,000 clones, 90% occurring once. The sequence derives from a person aged 18-60 years who received the Ad26.COV2.S COVID-19 vaccine or a placebo. The V gene is TRBV5-1, the J gene TRBJ2-7; unclear D gene. Sequencing used peripheral blood, obtained in a trial of Ad26.COV2.S vaccine versus placebo. CDR3 loop: CASSYRQPASYEQYF. DNA for the CDR3: TGCGCCAGCAGCTACCGGCAGCCGGCCTCCTACGAGCAGTACTTC.